The 7 T cell receptor beta chains listed next were all sequenced from one sample in a study of T cell changes during pregnancy in multiple sclerosis. TCRdb's copy holds only in-frame clones and misses some; the assay was immunoSEQ multiplex PCR. The sample consists of about 73,000 clones, approximately 92% of them appearing once. The source material was peripheral blood, sampled in the third trimester of pregnancy. Receptor source: a female donor in good health, enrolled as a control in a pregnancy study.

The sample holds a few counts of this clone. The rearrangement uses TRBV4-1 and TRBJ1-5; D gene ambiguous. The CDR3 extends over 17 amino acids. CDR1 is MGHRA and CDR2 is YSYEKL in the germline V gene. Trimming removed 1 base from V and 0 bases from J, with 13 bases in between. CDR3: CASSQGRGRDSNQPQHF. CDR3 DNA sequence: TGCGCCAGCAGCCAAGGTCGAGGTCGCGATAGCAATCAGCCCCAGCATTTT.

The V call is TRBV28, the J call TRBJ2-7; a possible D gene is TRBD1 (6 bases). Trimming shortened V by 5 bases and J by 0 bases, and 14 bases separated the two germline ends. Germline loops: CDR1 MDHEN, CDR2 SYDVKM. This CDR3 contains 15 residues. CDR3 coding DNA: TGTGCCAGCAGTGTACAGGGTTCCCTCTCCTACGAGCAGTACTTC. Its translation is CASSVQGSLSYEQYF.

This chain joins TRBV19 and TRBJ2-7; D possibly corresponds to TRBD2 (5 bases). The CDR3 contains 16 residues. The germline V gene has CDR1 LNHDA and CDR2 SQIVND (reference sequence). Trimming left V 5 bases short and J 0 bases short, with 17 bases between. For the CDR3, the DNA is TGTGCCAGTAGTCACCGGGGAGCGCTGAGCTCCTACGAGCAGTACTTC. It yields the protein CASSHRGALSSYEQYF.

The V and J genes are TRBV2 and TRBJ2-1; 8 bases are a match to TRBD2. V shed 7 bases and J 6 bases; nucleotides not matched to a gene: 11. CDR3 length: 15 amino acids. Looked up from germline, CDR1 is SNHLY and CDR2 is FYNNEI. The CDR3 nucleotides are TGTGCCAGCATCGTTGATCCAGCGGGGGCCAATGAGCAGTTCTTC. Translated, it gives CASIVDPAGANEQFF.

The chain combines TRBV5-8 with TRBJ2-7; 9 nucleotides align to TRBD1. J lost 3 bases, V lost 2 bases, and 6 bases had no gene match. Germline V CDR1 and CDR2: SGHTS, YDEGEE. The CDR3 is made up of 15 amino acids. The CDR3 DNA follows: TGTGCCAGCAGCTTACCGGGGACAGGGTACTACGAGCAGTACTTC. Translating it yields CASSLPGTGYYEQYF. Full variable domain (outside the CDR3, taken from reference TRBV5-8 and TRBJ2-7): EAGVTQSPTHLIKTRGQQATLRCSPISGHTSVYWYQQALGLGLQFLLWYDEGEERNRGNFPPRFSGRQFPNYSSELNVNALELEDSALYLCASSLPGTGYYEQYFGPGTRLTVT.

The chain carries TRBV6-6 and TRBJ1-1; the D gene is possibly TRBD1 (6 bases). CDR1 is MNHNY and CDR2 is SVGAGI in the germline V gene (reference sequence). The CDR3 has 14 amino acids. Trimming shortened V by 6 bases and J by 3 bases, and 14 bases separated the two germline ends. CDR3 DNA sequence: TGTGCCAGCAGAATCCCCTCAGGGGACACTGAAGCTTTCTTT. It is translated as CASRIPSGDTEAFF.

The chain is built from TRBV9 and TRBJ1-4; D is possibly TRBD1 (5 bases). Trimming left V 0 bases short and J 1 base short, with 10 bases between. This CDR3 is built from 16 residues. CDR1 is SGDLS, CDR2 YYNGEE, per germline. CDR3 coding DNA: TGTGCCAGCAGCGTAGGGGGGGGTGGAACTAATGAAAAACTGTTTTTT. This codes for CASSVGGGGTNEKLFF.